This T cell receptor (beta chain) is from a study of OX40 agonist ivuxolimab in advanced cancers. The CDR3 covers 14 residues. Losses at the gene ends were 7 bases for V and 5 bases for J; bases not matched to a gene: 7. Germline V gene data show CDR1 as ENHRY and CDR2 as SYGVKD. Excluded were patients having autoimmune disease history or systemic immunosuppression. TCRdb keeps only in-frame clones here, not all; method: immunoSEQ multiplex PCR. The sample lists some 85,000 clones, around 87% occurring once. The sample holds one count of this clone. Sequenced here: CD4+ or CD8+ T cells sorted from blood, sampled in a trial of the OX40 agonist ivuxolimab. The rearrangement uses TRBV10-3 and TRBJ2-3; the match to TRBD2 covers 9 bases. This clonotype originated in an adult with an advanced solid tumor such as melanoma, head and neck, liver or kidney cancer. The CDR3 reads CAIIDSGGLDTQYF. For the CDR3, the DNA is TGTGCCATCATCGATAGCGGGGGTTTAGATACGCAGTATTTT.